This T cell receptor beta chain was retrieved from a study of siplizumab effects on memory and regulatory T cells. A remark on this clone: The antigen is unknown.

The data were produced by immunoSEQ multiplex PCR, yet TCRdb's version contains in-frame clones alone and is incomplete. Of 50,000 to 70,000 clones detected, about 96% appear once; the ten largest clones hold around 0.093%. General study findings and limits: It was not possible to assign a naive or memory phenotype to roughly 80-97% of proliferating CD4+ or CD8+ clones. Poor capture below about 10^-5 frequency left most alloreactive clones unmapped to unstimulated subsets. Siplizumab caused a significant drop in alloreactive sequences traceable to unstimulated CD4+ memory cells.

CDR1 LGHNA and CDR2 YSLEER come from the germline V gene. V lost 4 bases to trimming and J lost 1 base, with 13 bases between them. The CDR3 consists of 16 residues. This TCR was sampled from a human donor in good health. V and J are TRBV4-3 and TRBJ2-2, with D maybe TRBD2 (6 bases). The sequencing input was naive CD8+ T cells sorted from blood. In nucleotides, the CDR3 is TGCGCCAGCAGCCCCGGTCCCGGGGGGAACACCGGGGAGCTGTTTTTT. Protein: CASSPGPGGNTGELFF.